The clone carrying this T cell receptor beta chain was seen once. Its antigen is still unknown. These data belong to a study of long-term antiretroviral therapy in people with HIV. Turning to the study itself: Collection of the earliest samples took place about a decade ahead of the 2015 immediate-ART recommendation. Points from the study as a whole: Whereas controls had wider CDR3 length ranges, HIV repertoires had narrower ones.

Runs used v3.0 of the immunoSEQ assay and were done at survey level. Here immunoSEQ multiplex PCR was the method, and the copy in TCRdb shows in-frame clones only, minus some. The sample contains fewer than 35,000 clones, 97% of which appear only once. The V gene's germline CDR1 is SGHVS and CDR2 FQNEAQ. V shed 4 bases and J 10 bases; nucleotides not matched to a gene: 17. CDR3 length: 17 residues. The V and J genes are TRBV7-8 and TRBJ1-4; TRBD1 matches at 8 bases. Sample: unsorted PBMCs, taken 6.9 years after starting antiretroviral therapy. The TCR sequence derives from a man aged 30 to 45 with HIV. DNA for the CDR3: TGTGCCAGCAGCTCGCTAGCAGGCAGGGGGCTTTCAGGAAAACTGTTTTTT. As protein: CASSSLAGRGLSGKLFF.